The clone carrying this T cell receptor beta chain was found many times. Its antigen is as yet unknown. These data originate in a study of CD8 T cells in ankylosing spondylitis. Study-level results: For ankylosing spondylitis blood, a TCR beta motif of several highly homologous variants appeared characteristic.

The TCR beta libraries were generated through quantitative 5'-RACE incorporating molecular barcodes. TCRdb re-analysed the 5' RACE reads in MiXCR, keeping a single row per CDR3 protein. The sample has more than 400,000 distinct CDR3 sequences; 5.3% are singletons. This CDR3 spans 12 amino acids. Trimming removed 3 bases at V and 1 base at J, with 6 bases between. From germline, CDR1 is SQVTM and CDR2 ANQGSEA. The receptor was derived from a male donor with ankylosing spondylitis. The sequenced sample was blood, either unsorted or a sorted T cell fraction (not recorded which). The chain uses TRBV29-1 and TRBJ1-2; D uncertain. CDR3 residues: CSVESLNYGYTF. CDR3 sequence (DNA): TGCAGCGTTGAGTCCCTTAACTATGGCTACACCTTC.